A single sample gave rise to the 17 T cell receptor beta chains below, sequenced in a study of blood T cell repertoires in COVID-19. TCRdb keeps only in-frame clones here, not all; method: immunoSEQ multiplex PCR. This sample yields some 30,000 clones, of which around 92% are seen a single time; roughly 3.5% belongs to the top ten. Sequences were obtained from peripheral blood. These receptors were obtained from a human donor in a cohort sampled during active COVID-19.

The chain is built from TRBV5-1 and TRBJ2-7; perhaps TRBD1 as D (5 bases). Germline loops: CDR1 SGHRS, CDR2 YFSETQ. This CDR3 contains 13 residues. The V and J ends lost 5 bases and 4 bases respectively, with 13 bases between them. CDR3 loop: CASSYGQEYEQYF. The CDR3 DNA reads as TGCGCCAGCAGTTATGGACAAGAATACGAGCAGTACTTC.

The chain recombines TRBV5-1 with TRBJ1-1; no reliable D call. V dropped 0 bases and J dropped 4 bases, with 10 bases sitting between them. Germline V gene sequence: CDR1 SGHRS, CDR2 YFSETQ. The CDR3 runs to 14 residues. The CDR3 DNA is TGCGCCAGCAGCTTGGGGGCAGGAAGCACTGAAGCTTTCTTT. Its translation is CASSLGAGSTEAFF.

The V call is TRBV4-2, the J call TRBJ2-3; 8 bases agree with TRBD1. Trimming cost V 0 bases and J 1 base; bases outside gene matches: 3. This CDR3 contains 16 residues. From germline, CDR1 is LGHNA and CDR2 YNFKEQ. DNA for the CDR3: TGTGCCAGCAGCCAAGATGGACAGGGTCGCACAGATACGCAGTATTTT. This gives the protein CASSQDGQGRTDTQYF.

The CDR3 is CASSSLRVEETQYF. CDR3 sequence (DNA): TGTGCCAGCAGCTCCCTGCGGGTGGAAGAGACCCAGTACTTC. This chain connects TRBV7-6 to TRBJ2-5, with D perhaps TRBD2 (5 bases). Germline CDR1 reads SGHVS; CDR2 reads FNYEAQ. The CDR3 runs 14 residues. V was pared by 4 bases and J by 3 bases, with 12 bases between.

This chain joins TRBV29-1 and TRBJ2-1; 10 nucleotides align to TRBD1. V was pared by 7 bases and J by 0 bases, with 3 bases of the junction left unmatched. Germline-derived CDR1 and CDR2 are SQVTM and ANQGSEA. The CDR3 sequence is 14 residues long. CDR3 loop: CSGRTGGSYNEQFF. In DNA, the CDR3 is TGCAGCGGGAGGACAGGGGGCTCCTACAATGAGCAGTTCTTC.

This chain uses TRBV5-1 with TRBJ1-2, with 9 bases lining up with TRBD1. The J segment lost 8 bases and the V segment lost 2 bases, leaving 4 bases of the junction unmatched. Germline V gives CDR1 SGHRS, CDR2 YFSETQ. The CDR3 runs to 13 residues. The DNA for the CDR3 is TGCGCCAGCAGCTTACAGGGGGCGCAAGGCTACACCTTC. Amino acid sequence: CASSLQGAQGYTF.

This clone occurred a few times. The chain has TRBV27 and TRBJ2-2; no definite D call. Germline values: CDR1 MNHEY, CDR2 SMNVEV (reference sequence). The CDR3 is made up of 14 amino acids. V lost 6 bases and J lost 0, with 8 bases in between. CDR3 sequence: CASRQISNTGELFF. DNA of the CDR3: TGTGCCAGCAGGCAGATATCGAACACCGGGGAGCTGTTTTTT.

The chain joins TRBV15 to TRBJ1-5; 9 nucleotides align to TRBD1. The CDR3 spans 17 residues. The germline gives CDR1 LNHNV, CDR2 YYDKDF (reference sequence). V dropped 2 bases and J dropped 1; count of bases not matched to a gene: 6. CDR3 DNA: TGTGCCACCAGCAGATCCACACAGGGGGCAAGCAATCAGCCCCAGCATTTT. Encoded protein: CATSRSTQGASNQPQHF.

This clone was recorded once. Within the sample, other DNA sequences also encode this same CDR3. The V call is TRBV7-9, the J call TRBJ2-3, with D possibly being TRBD1 (5 bases). V was cut by 2 bases and J by 2 bases, with 8 bases left in between. This CDR3 is 14 amino acids long. Germline V gene data show CDR1 as SEHNR and CDR2 as FQNEAQ (reference sequence). CDR3 region: CASSLQGSTDTQYF. The CDR3 bases are TGTGCCAGCAGCTTACAGGGATCCACAGATACGCAGTATTTT.

This clone showed up just a few times. V and J are TRBV12-3 or TRBV12-4 and TRBJ1-5; a possible D gene is TRBD1 (5 bases). The CDR3 is 13 amino acids. V was clipped by 1 base and J by 6 bases, with 7 bases between them. DNA of the CDR3: TGTGCCAGCAGTTTAGACAGGAGTCAGCCCCAGCATTTT. As protein: CASSLDRSQPQHF.

The chain combines TRBV7-9 with TRBJ2-7, with TRBD1 matching over 11 bases. The CDR3 sequence is 16 residues long. CDR1 SEHNR and CDR2 FQNEAQ come from the germline V gene (reference sequence). With 1 base clipped from V and 1 base from J, the junction kept 3 bases outside the gene matches. The CDR3 sequence: CASSLGDRGLSYEQYF. The CDR3 DNA reads as TGTGCCAGCAGCTTAGGGGACAGGGGGTTATCCTACGAGCAGTACTTC.

V usage is TRBV5-1 and J usage is TRBJ1-2, with 8 bases that match TRBD1. V gave up 1 base and J gave up 8 bases; unmatched junction bases: 10. Per germline, CDR1 SGHRS and CDR2 YFSETQ. The CDR3 sequence is 15 residues long. As DNA, the CDR3 is TGCGCCAGCAGCTTGACGGGACAGGTCCAGACGGGCTACACCTTC. Residues: CASSLTGQVQTGYTF.

The V and J genes are TRBV5-1 and TRBJ1-5; D uncertain. Germline lookup yields CDR1 SGHRS and CDR2 YFSETQ. The CDR3 covers 13 residues. V was clipped by 1 base and J by 3 bases, with 5 bases between them. The CDR3 loop reads CASSLSYNQPQHF. In nucleotides, the CDR3 is TGCGCCAGCAGCTTGTCCTACAATCAGCCCCAGCATTTT.

This clone was counted once. The rearrangement links TRBV7-2 to TRBJ1-2; the D is unclear. The V gene's germline CDR1 is SGHTA and CDR2 FQGNSA. V was trimmed by 5 bases and J by 4 bases, leaving 17 bases between them. The CDR3 covers 15 residues. CDR3 nucleotides: TGTGCCAGCAGCCCTGGCCCGGCGACTCTCTATGGCTACACCTTC. The encoded protein is CASSPGPATLYGYTF.

Points on this clone: The junction shows a germline mismatch at one end, possibly a read error. The J gene is TRBJ2-5, the V gene TRBV12-3 or TRBV12-4, with 7 bases that match TRBD2. This CDR3 is 13 amino acids long. The CDR3 protein is CTSSLRGDGSQYF. Here the CDR3 DNA reads TGTACCAGCAGTTTACGGGGGGATGGTAGCCAGTACTTC.

This clone appeared a single time. The chain couples TRBV5-1 to TRBJ2-7; D might be TRBD1 (5 bases). The CDR3 contains 14 residues. Germline V lookup: CDR1 SGHRS, CDR2 YFSETQ. The V and J ends lost 4 bases and 3 bases respectively, with 14 bases between them. The CDR3 DNA reads as TGCGCCAGCAGCCCGCTGACAAGGGGCTACGAGCAGTACTTC. Amino acid sequence: CASSPLTRGYEQYF. The whole variable domain, remainder taken from reference TRBV5-1 and TRBJ2-7, is KAGVTQTPRYLIKTRGQQVTLSCSPISGHRSVSWYQQTPGQGLQFLFEYFSETQRNKGNFPGRFSGRQFSNSRSEMNVSTLELGDSALYLCASSPLTRGYEQYFGPGTRLTVT.

The genes are TRBV2 and TRBJ1-2; 9 nucleotides line up with TRBD1. The CDR3 is made up of 15 amino acids. Germline loops: CDR1 SNHLY, CDR2 FYNNEI. The ends lost 5 bases at V and 4 bases at J; junction bases unmatched: 8. The CDR3 DNA is TGTGCCAGCAGTCCCAGGGACAGGGCGATCTATGGCTACACCTTC. Translation: CASSPRDRAIYGYTF.